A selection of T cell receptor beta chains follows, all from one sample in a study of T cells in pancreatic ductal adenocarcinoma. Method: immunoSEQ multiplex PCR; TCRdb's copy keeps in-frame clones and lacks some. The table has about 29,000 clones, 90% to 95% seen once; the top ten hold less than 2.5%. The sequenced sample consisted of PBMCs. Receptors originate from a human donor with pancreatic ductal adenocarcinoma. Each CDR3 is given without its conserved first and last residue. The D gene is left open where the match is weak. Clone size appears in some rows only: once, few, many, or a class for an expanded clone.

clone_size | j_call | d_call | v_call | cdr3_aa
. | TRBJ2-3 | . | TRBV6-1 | ASWTGDGTQY
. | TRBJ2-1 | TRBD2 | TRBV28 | ASSSSGLAGEQF
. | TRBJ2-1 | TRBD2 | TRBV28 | ASSFFTSGTYNEQF
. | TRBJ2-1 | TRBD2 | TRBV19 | ASSITGTSALNEQF
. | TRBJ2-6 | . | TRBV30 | AWSGLGGVLSGANVLT
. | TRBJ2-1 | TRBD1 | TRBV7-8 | ASSLSTGGSYNEQF
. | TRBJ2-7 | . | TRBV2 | ASLLTGSYEQY
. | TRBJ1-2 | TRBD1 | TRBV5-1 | ASRPGQGGSYGYT
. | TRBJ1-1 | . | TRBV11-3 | ASSFLAGANTEAF
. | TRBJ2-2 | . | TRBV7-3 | ASSLYRSNTGELF
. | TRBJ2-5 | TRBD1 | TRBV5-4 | ASSSHRGDRGQY
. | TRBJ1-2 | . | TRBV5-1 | ASSLRNYGYT
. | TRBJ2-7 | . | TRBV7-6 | ASSLMTDEQY
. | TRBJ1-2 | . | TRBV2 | ASREGVGRRDT
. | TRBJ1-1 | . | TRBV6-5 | ASSYDGGTEAF
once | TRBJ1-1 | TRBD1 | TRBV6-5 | ASSYGTGNEAF
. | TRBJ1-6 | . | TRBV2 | ASSDRGLGNSPLH
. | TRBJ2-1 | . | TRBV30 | AWTPAGLGYSEQF
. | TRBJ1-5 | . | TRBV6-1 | ASMHSQRGIQPQH
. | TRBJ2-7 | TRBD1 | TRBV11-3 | ASSLTGTGDNEQY
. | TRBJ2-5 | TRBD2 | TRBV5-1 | ASSQGVAGEGSQETQY
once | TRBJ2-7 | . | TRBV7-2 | ASSLVAGRYEQY
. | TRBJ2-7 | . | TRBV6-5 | ASSYGGTYEQY
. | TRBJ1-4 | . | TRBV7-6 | ASSLATVGNEKLF
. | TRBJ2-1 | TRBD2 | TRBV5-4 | ASSWGLADNEQF
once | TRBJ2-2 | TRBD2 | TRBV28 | AIAGGPGTGELF
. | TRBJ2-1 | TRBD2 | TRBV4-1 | ASSQDVAGFSNEQF
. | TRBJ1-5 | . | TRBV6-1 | ASSEAKGTSNQPQH
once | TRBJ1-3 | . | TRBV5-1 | ASSLQGSGNTIY
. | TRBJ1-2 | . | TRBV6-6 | ASSYSQQGLNYGYT
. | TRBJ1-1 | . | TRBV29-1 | SVELWGAATEAF
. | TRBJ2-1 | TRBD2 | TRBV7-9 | ASSFDLAGFGNEQF
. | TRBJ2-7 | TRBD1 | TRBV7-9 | ASSPPTGKGVEQY
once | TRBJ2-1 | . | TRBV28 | ASSPQGSSSYNEQF
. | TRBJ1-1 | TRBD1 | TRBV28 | ASSPSERGREAF
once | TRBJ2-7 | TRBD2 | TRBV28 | ASSFSGSSYEQY
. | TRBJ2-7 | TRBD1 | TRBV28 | ASSTPGTGSSEQY
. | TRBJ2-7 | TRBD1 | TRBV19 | ASSRTGSYEQY
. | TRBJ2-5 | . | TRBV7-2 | ASSLVGGTETQY
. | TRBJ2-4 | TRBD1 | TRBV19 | ASSITGGADIQY
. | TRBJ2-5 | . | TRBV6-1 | ASSEAVLGETQY
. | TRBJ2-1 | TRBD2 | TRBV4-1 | ASSQVASGEINEQF
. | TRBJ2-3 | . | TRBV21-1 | ASSKDRSFTDTQY
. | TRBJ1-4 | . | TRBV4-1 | ASSQGPDRRSNEKLF
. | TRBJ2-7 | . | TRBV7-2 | ASSLVGNSYSYEQY
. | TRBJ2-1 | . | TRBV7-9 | ASSWLDRRDEQF
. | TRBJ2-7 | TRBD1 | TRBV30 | AWAVLTGGNEQY
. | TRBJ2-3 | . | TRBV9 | ASSGRDPADTQY
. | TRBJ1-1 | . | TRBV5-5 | ASSLAENTEAF
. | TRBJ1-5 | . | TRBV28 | ASSWGGGQPQH
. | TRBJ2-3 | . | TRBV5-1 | ASSLGVRGTDTQY
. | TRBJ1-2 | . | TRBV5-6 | ASSLVGLNYGYT
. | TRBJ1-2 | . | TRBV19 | ASRDPDYGYT
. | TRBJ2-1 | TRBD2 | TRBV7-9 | ASSLTTSGRLNEQF
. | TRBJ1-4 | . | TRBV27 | ASSNFFLQGREKLF
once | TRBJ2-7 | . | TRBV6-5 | ASSGATYEQY
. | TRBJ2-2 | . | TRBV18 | ASSPRAGELF
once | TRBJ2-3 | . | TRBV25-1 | ASSWAGASTDTQY
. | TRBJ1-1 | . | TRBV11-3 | ASSLGFGGGTEAF